This T cell receptor (beta chain) was identified during a study of high-grade serous ovarian cancer treatment subgroups. Across the study: Samples averaged approximately 15,000 reads and over 6,000 unique TCR beta rearrangements.

Study-wide findings and caveats: Only CDR3 was analyzed; CDR1 and CDR2 were not. Same-patient tumor repertoires overlapped at about 0.095 to 0.79; different patients barely overlapped. Without spatial data, bulk sequencing limits insight into HGSC tumor diversity.

A remark on this clone: Its antigen is as yet unknown.

Tumor samples were obtained before definitive surgery or chemotherapy. Using immunoSEQ multiplex PCR, the repertoire was profiled, and TCRdb retains in-frame clones only, with some absent. This sample has about 4,900 clones; approximately 70% occur once, and the top ten carry around 9.3%. This clonotype originated in a human donor with high-grade serous ovarian cancer. Sequencing was done on a sample of tumor tissue.

The CDR3 region has the DNA TGTGCCAGTAGTAGCGGGCCTGGGGGAGAGACCCAGTACTTC. It specifies CASSSGPGGETQYF. The chain employs TRBV19 and TRBJ2-5, with D perhaps assigned TRBD1 or TRBD2 (5 bases each). The germline gives CDR1 LNHDA, CDR2 SQIVND (reference sequence). This CDR3 spans 14 amino acids. The V end was cut by 4 bases, the J end by 4 bases, with 13 bases between.